Following are 28 T cell receptor beta chains from one sample sequenced in a study of control samples from healthy donors and cancer patients. Only in-frame clones appear in the TCRdb table, and some are missing; sequencing was by immunoSEQ multiplex PCR. The sample holds 25,000 to 30,000 clones, around 85% seen once. What was sequenced was PBMCs. The receptors here all came from an older woman with head and neck cancer.

This clone was seen a single time. V is TRBV4-3 and J is TRBJ2-7; 9 positions match TRBD1. Germline values: CDR1 LGHNA, CDR2 YSLEER. This CDR3 has 17 residues. After removal of 0 bases from V and 5 bases from J, the junction contained 11 bases not matched to a gene. The CDR3 spells CASSQDPPGTGFNEQYF. In DNA form, the CDR3 reads TGCGCCAGCAGCCAAGATCCCCCCGGGACAGGGTTTAACGAGCAGTACTTC.

This clone was counted only a few times. The chain employs TRBV5-1 and TRBJ2-2, with 8 bases identical to TRBD1. The CDR3 runs to 16 residues. CDR1 and CDR2 (germline): SGHRS, YFSETQ. V was clipped by 0 bases and J by 7 bases; unmatched bases: 8. CDR3: CASSLGSGGTGGELFF. CDR3 nucleotides: TGCGCCAGCAGCTTGGGGTCCGGAGGGACAGGCGGGGAGCTGTTTTTT.

The rearrangement joins TRBV29-1 to TRBJ2-1; TRBD2 agrees at 11 bases. V shed 7 bases, J shed 7 bases, and the junction held 9 bases outside the gene matches. This CDR3 comprises 14 residues. Germline values: CDR1 SQVTM, CDR2 ANQGSEA. CDR3 coding DNA: TGCAGCGGTTACGGGACTAGCGGATTGAATGAGCAGTTCTTC. It yields the protein CSGYGTSGLNEQFF.

The genes are TRBV5-6 and TRBJ2-7; D call uncertain. Trimming pared 0 bases from V and 6 bases from J, leaving 7 bases between. Germline loops: CDR1 SGHDT, CDR2 YYEEEE. This CDR3 is 12 amino acids long. The CDR3 protein is CASSLDAFEQYF. DNA of the CDR3: TGTGCCAGCAGCTTGGACGCGTTCGAGCAGTACTTC.

This rearrangement joins TRBV3-1 (or the pseudogene TRBV3-2) to TRBJ1-1, with unresolved D. CDR1 LGHDT and CDR2 YNNKEL come from the germline V gene (reference sequence). The CDR3 is 15 residues long. V shed 1 base and J shed 5 bases, with 14 bases lying between them. The CDR3 here is CASSQGFLVETEAFF. CDR3 coding DNA: TGTGCCAGCAGCCAAGGTTTTTTGGTTGAAACTGAAGCTTTCTTT.

The chain links TRBV5-4 to TRBJ2-3; no reliable D call. The CDR3 covers 12 residues. Germline V lookup: CDR1 SGHNT, CDR2 YYREEE (reference sequence). V gave up 0 bases and J gave up 10 bases, with 9 bases separating them. The CDR3 nucleotides are TGTGCCAGCAGCTTGGGAGGCAGCGCGCAGTATTTT. It yields the protein CASSLGGSAQYF.

CDR3 sequence reads: CASSALGSGRKNEQFF. The CDR3 DNA reads TGTGCCAGCAGCGCTCTCGGAAGCGGGAGAAAAAATGAGCAGTTCTTC. The chain joins TRBV7-3 to TRBJ2-1; 8 nucleotides match TRBD2. The germline gives CDR1 SGHTA, CDR2 FQGTGA. V lost 5 bases, J lost 7 bases, and 13 bases stayed unmatched. CDR3 length: 16 amino acids.

In DNA form, the CDR3 reads TGTGCCAGCAGCTCCGACGGTTACACCGGGGAGCTGTTTTTT. Protein: CASSSDGYTGELFF. V usage is TRBV7-9 and J usage is TRBJ2-2, with D unclear. The CDR3 runs 14 residues. The germline V and J ends were trimmed by 4 bases and 3 bases, with 9 bases remaining between them. Germline values: CDR1 SEHNR, CDR2 FQNEAQ (reference sequence).

V and J are TRBV10-2 and TRBJ2-1; D gene unclear. Trimming pared 0 bases from V and 6 bases from J, leaving 6 bases between. Germline CDR1 and CDR2: WSHSY and SAAADI. The CDR3 loop spans 13 amino acids. This CDR3 reads CASSESTRNEQFF. The CDR3 region has the DNA TGCGCCAGCAGTGAGTCGACTCGCAATGAGCAGTTCTTC.

Here the CDR3 DNA reads TGCGCCAGCAGCCCACGTGTAGGACAAGAGACCCAGTACTTC. Translation gives CASSPRVGQETQYF. V is TRBV5-1 and J is TRBJ2-5; D gene unclear. This CDR3 contains 14 residues. V was trimmed by 4 bases and J by 2 bases, leaving 12 bases between them. Germline V CDR1 and CDR2: SGHRS, YFSETQ.

The chain couples TRBV7-2 to TRBJ1-2; D is ambiguous. Trimming shortened V by 5 bases and J by 2 bases, and 6 bases separated the two germline ends. Germline V gives CDR1 SGHTA, CDR2 FQGNSA. The CDR3 length is 12 residues. The CDR3 sequence is CASSPGNYGYTF. The CDR3, as DNA: TGTGCCAGCAGCCCGGGGAACTATGGCTACACCTTC.

The chain is built from TRBV5-4 and TRBJ2-5; TRBD1 matches at 8 bases. CDR3 length: 14 residues. The germline V gene has CDR1 SGHNT and CDR2 YYREEE (reference sequence). Trimming at V came to 4 bases and at J to 3 bases, leaving 5 bases not matched to a gene. The CDR3 DNA is TGTGCCAGCAGCCAGGACAGGGCAGAAGAGACCCAGTACTTC. It yields the protein CASSQDRAEETQYF.

The genes are TRBV19 and TRBJ1-1, with TRBD1 as a possible D gene (6 bases). Trimming pared 1 base from V and 6 bases from J, leaving 12 bases between. CDR3 size: 14 residues. The V gene's germline CDR1 is LNHDA and CDR2 SQIVND (reference sequence). This CDR3 reads CASSIGQGIPEAFF. CDR3 coding DNA: TGTGCCAGTAGTATAGGTCAGGGGATACCTGAAGCTTTCTTT.

CDR3 loop: CASSLTPDPQGAEGYTF. CDR3 bases: TGTGCCAGCAGTCTCACCCCCGATCCCCAGGGGGCTGAGGGCTACACCTTC. The rearrangement links TRBV27 to TRBJ1-2; 8 bases align to TRBD1. Germline V gives CDR1 MNHEY, CDR2 SMNVEV (reference sequence). Losses at the gene ends were 5 bases for V and 8 bases for J; bases not matched to a gene: 19. CDR3 size: 17 residues.

The J gene is TRBJ2-1, the V gene TRBV7-2, with 9 bases matching TRBD2. The length of the CDR3 is 13 residues. V dropped 1 base and J dropped 15; count of bases not matched to a gene: 7. CDR1 is SGHTA and CDR2 is FQGNSA in the germline V gene. The CDR3 sequence: CASSLERTSAWFF. For the CDR3, the DNA is TGTGCCAGCAGCTTAGAGAGGACTAGCGCCTGGTTCTTC.

The rearrangement uses TRBV19 and TRBJ1-6; 8 positions agree with TRBD1. Germline V gives CDR1 LNHDA, CDR2 SQIVND (reference sequence). Trimming at V came to 7 bases and at J to 6 bases, leaving 5 bases not matched to a gene. The CDR3 is 14 residues long. In DNA form, the CDR3 reads TGTGCCAGTAACCCGACAGGGGTTAATTCACCCCTCCACTTT. This gives the protein CASNPTGVNSPLHF.

The CDR3 nucleotides are TGTGCCAGCAGCGTAGCTCCGGACAGGGTTCAGATCGCTGAAGCTTTCTTT. Its translation: CASSVAPDRVQIAEAFF. This chain connects TRBV9 to TRBJ1-1, with 8 bases that match TRBD1. The CDR3 loop spans 17 amino acids. The V gene's germline CDR1 is SGDLS and CDR2 YYNGEE. Trimming took 0 bases from V and 6 from J; bases not matched to a gene: 13. Full variable domain (outside the CDR3, taken from reference TRBV9 and TRBJ1-1): DSGVTQTPKHLITATGQRVTLRCSPRSGDLSVYWYQQSLDQGLQFLIQYYNGEERAKGNILERFSAQQFPDLHSELNLSSLELGDSALYFCASSVAPDRVQIAEAFFGQGTRLTVV.

The chain has TRBV18 and TRBJ2-7, with 7 bases fitting TRBD2. Germline lookup yields CDR1 KGHSH and CDR2 LQKENI. CDR3 size: 15 residues. The V gene end was trimmed by 2 bases and the J gene end by 5 bases; junction bases not matched to a gene: 9. CDR3 sequence (DNA): TGTGCCAGCTCACCAACTGGCGGGGGTAGGAACGAGCAGTACTTC. Amino acid sequence: CASSPTGGGRNEQYF.

The J gene is TRBJ2-5, the V gene TRBV4-2; 13 positions match TRBD2. CDR1 is LGHNA, CDR2 YNFKEQ, per germline. J lost 2 bases, V lost 0 bases, and 6 bases had no gene match. The CDR3 spans 18 residues. CDR3 DNA sequence: TGTGCCAGCAGCCAAGAACTAGCGGGGGGGCGTCGGCAAGAGACCCAGTACTTC. Its translation: CASSQELAGGRRQETQYF.

Here the CDR3 DNA reads TGTGCCACCAGTGACCCAACGAGGGGGAGCACAGATACGCAGTATTTT. Its protein product is CATSDPTRGSTDTQYF. The chain combines TRBV24-1 with TRBJ2-3; tentatively, D is TRBD1 (6 bases). This CDR3 is 16 amino acids long. Germline loops: CDR1 KGHDR, CDR2 SFDVKD. Trimming took 4 bases from V and 0 from J, leaving 13 bases between them.

V and J are TRBV7-2 and TRBJ1-1; D call uncertain. V was cut by 6 bases and J by 0 bases, with 11 bases left in between. This CDR3 is 14 amino acids long. Germline-derived CDR1 and CDR2 are SGHTA and FQGNSA. The CDR3 sequence is CASSPTTVNTEAFF. The CDR3 nucleotides are TGTGCCAGCAGTCCTACAACGGTGAACACTGAAGCTTTCTTT.

The genes are TRBV7-2 and TRBJ2-1; the D is unclear. V gave up 1 base and J gave up 8 bases, with 9 bases separating them. Germline V lookup: CDR1 SGHTA, CDR2 FQGNSA. CDR3 size: 13 residues. The CDR3 DNA sequence: TGTGCCAGCAGCTTAGGATTCCCGGATGAGCAGTTCTTC. Protein sequence: CASSLGFPDEQFF.

This clone has only one observation. The chain joins TRBV19 to TRBJ2-1; TRBD2 aligns across 8 bases. The CDR3 has 15 amino acids. Germline CDR1 and CDR2: LNHDA and SQIVND (reference sequence). The V and J ends lost 5 bases and 2 bases, in that order; junction bases with no gene match: 5. Here the CDR3 reads CASSLTSGPYNEQFF. CDR3 bases: TGTGCCAGTAGTCTTACTAGCGGCCCCTACAATGAGCAGTTCTTC.

This clone was detected once. The rearrangement joins TRBV9 to TRBJ2-7, with TRBD1 identical over 7 bases. The CDR3 totals 14 residues. Germline V gives CDR1 SGDLS, CDR2 YYNGEE. Germline trimming cut 4 bases from V and 5 bases from J; bases unmatched to any gene: 9. Here the CDR3 reads CASSLRQGAHEQYF. The DNA of the CDR3 is TGTGCCAGCAGCCTCCGACAGGGTGCGCACGAGCAGTACTTC.

The V gene is TRBV7-8, the J gene TRBJ2-2; no definite D call. The germline V gene encodes CDR1 SGHVS and CDR2 FQNEAQ. With 6 bases removed from V and 4 bases from J, the gap between germline ends came to 6 bases. The CDR3 has 12 residues. CDR3: CASSRSTGELFF. In nucleotides, the CDR3 is TGTGCCAGCAGTCGAAGCACCGGGGAGCTGTTTTTT.

The chain has TRBV18 and TRBJ2-7; 9 bases align to TRBD1. V lost 0 bases to trimming and J lost 7 bases; unmatched junction nucleotides: 7. This CDR3 spans 15 amino acids. Germline assignment: CDR1 KGHSH and CDR2 LQKENI. In DNA, the CDR3 is TGTGCCAGCTCACCACCGGGGACAGGGTGGGAGGAGCAGTACTTC. Protein: CASSPPGTGWEEQYF.

A few counts support this clone. The rearrangement joins TRBV5-4 to TRBJ1-2, with TRBD1 matching over 8 bases. The CDR3 totals 17 residues. The J segment lost 7 bases and the V segment lost 0 bases, leaving 14 bases of the junction unmatched. Germline assignment: CDR1 SGHNT and CDR2 YYREEE (reference sequence). CDR3 nucleotides: TGTGCCAGCAGCTTGGCCGGTTTCACAGGGGGATTAGGTGGCTACACCTTC. It specifies CASSLAGFTGGLGGYTF.

The count of this clone is one. The junction does not match germline at one end; this may be a read error. The chain has TRBV11-2 and TRBJ1-3; TRBD1 matches 8 bases. From germline, CDR1 is SGHAT and CDR2 FQNNGV. The CDR3 contains 15 residues. The CDR3 is CASSTQGAFGNIIYF. In DNA, the CDR3 is TGTGCCAGCAGCACCCAGGGGGCTTTTGGAAACATCATATATTTT.